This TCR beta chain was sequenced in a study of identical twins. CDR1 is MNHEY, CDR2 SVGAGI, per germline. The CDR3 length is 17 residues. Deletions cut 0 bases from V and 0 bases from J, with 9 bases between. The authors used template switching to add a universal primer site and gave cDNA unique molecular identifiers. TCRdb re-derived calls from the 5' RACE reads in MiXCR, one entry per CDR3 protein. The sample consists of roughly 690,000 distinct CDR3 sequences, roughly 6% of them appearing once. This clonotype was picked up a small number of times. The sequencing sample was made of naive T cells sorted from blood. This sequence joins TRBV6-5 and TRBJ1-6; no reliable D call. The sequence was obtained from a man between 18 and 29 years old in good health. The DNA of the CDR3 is TGTGCCAGCAGTTACTCACCGACGAGCTCCTATAATTCACCCCTCCACTTT. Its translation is CASSYSPTSSYNSPLHF.